This entry describes one T cell receptor (beta chain). Libraries were prepared by immunoSEQ multiplex PCR; TCRdb keeps only in-frame clonotypes and omits some of them. The table lists 130,000 or so clones, over 80% of them singletons. This entry is derived from a study of control samples from healthy donors and cancer patients. Germline assignment: CDR1 SQVTM and CDR2 ANQGSEA. V was cut by 4 bases and J by 3 bases, with 10 bases left in between. The CDR3 totals 13 residues. The rearrangement links TRBV29-1 to TRBJ2-4, with D maybe TRBD1 (5 bases). Sequenced: blood. The source is a woman aged 50 to 60 in good health. Here the CDR3 reads CSVVMDIKNIQYF. For the CDR3, the DNA is TGCAGCGTTGTTATGGACATCAAAAACATTCAGTACTTC.